This T cell receptor (beta chain) was sequenced during a study of blood T cells in healthy people across ages. V lost 2 bases to trimming and J lost 5 bases, with 18 bases between them. CDR3 length: 16 amino acids. Germline CDR1 MNHNS, CDR2 SASEGT. Findings and caveats of the study: Because sorting was not performed, PBMCs prevented conclusive naive versus antigen-experienced comparison. Donors of long life had a larger count of naive CD4+ cells and greater diversity than aged donors.

Primers used in a second PCR of about 6 to 11 cycles were a sample-barcoded 5' primer and a J-beta primer mix. TCRdb redid the calling of the 5' RACE reads with MiXCR, one entry per CDR3 protein. The sample carries over a million distinct CDR3 sequences, 42% recorded once. Turning to this clonotype: Its antigen is not known.

Per-sample PBMC isolation yielded at least 6.5 million cells. The chain is built from TRBV6-1 and TRBJ2-5; tentative D call: TRBD1 (5 bases). The receptor was derived from a woman aged 18 to 35 in good health. Specimen: blood. The CDR3 coding sequence is TGTGCCAGCAGTGAACTCCCAGGGCCCAGTTTTGAGACCCAGTACTTC. Protein sequence: CASSELPGPSFETQYF.